The rows below give T cell receptor beta chains drawn from one sample of a study of shared clonotypes between healthy human individuals. The method was immunoSEQ multiplex PCR; TCRdb's version includes in-frame clones alone and lacks a portion of them. Of about 2.1 million clones in the sample, about 94% are singletons; the top ten hold more than 1.5%. Sequenced input: naive CD8+ T cells from PBMCs. The receptors were gathered from a man between 18 and 35 years old in good health. Some clones in this sample may be carry-over from other donors' samples. CDR3s include the opening cysteine and the closing phenylalanine or tryptophan. A D gene is named only where the DNA matches it firmly. Expanded clones are given a class, and other clones once, few, many or no size at all.

J gene: TRBJ2-7
clone size: .
V gene: TRBV11-2
CDR3 length: 12
D gene: .
CDR3 protein: CASSPPFSEQYF
CDR3 DNA: TGTGCCAGCAGCCCCCCTTTTTCCGAGCAGTACTTC

J gene: TRBJ2-5
clone size: .
V gene: TRBV5-4
CDR3 length: 16
D gene: TRBD2
CDR3 protein: CASSYGLAAVSETQYF
CDR3 DNA: TGTGCCAGCAGCTACGGACTAGCAGCGGTCTCGGAGACCCAGTACTTC

J gene: TRBJ2-1
clone size: .
V gene: TRBV9
CDR3 length: 17
D gene: TRBD1
CDR3 protein: CASSAPGQGSSYNEQFF
CDR3 DNA: TGTGCCAGCAGCGCACCCGGACAGGGGAGCTCCTACAATGAGCAGTTCTTC

J gene: TRBJ1-1
clone size: .
V gene: TRBV27
CDR3 length: 15
D gene: .
CDR3 protein: CASSPRQDPNTEAFF
CDR3 DNA: TGTGCCAGCAGTCCAAGACAGGACCCGAACACTGAAGCTTTCTTT

J gene: TRBJ2-5
clone size: .
V gene: TRBV7-2
CDR3 length: 13
D gene: .
CDR3 protein: CASSSRIGETQYF
CDR3 DNA: TGTGCCAGCAGCTCCCGTATCGGAGAGACCCAGTACTTC

J gene: TRBJ1-1
clone size: .
V gene: TRBV19
CDR3 length: 15
D gene: .
CDR3 protein: CASSIETDWQSEAFF
CDR3 DNA: TGTGCCAGTAGTATAGAGACGGACTGGCAGAGTGAAGCTTTCTTT

J gene: TRBJ2-1
clone size: .
V gene: TRBV6-6
CDR3 length: 14
D gene: .
CDR3 protein: CASRSGGASNEQFF
CDR3 DNA: TGTGCCAGCAGATCCGGGGGTGCTTCCAATGAGCAGTTCTTC

J gene: TRBJ2-5
clone size: .
V gene: TRBV25-1
CDR3 length: 15
D gene: TRBD2
CDR3 protein: CASSAQTSGLETQYF
CDR3 DNA: TGTGCCAGCAGTGCCCAGACTAGCGGGCTGGAGACCCAGTACTTC

J gene: TRBJ1-2
clone size: .
V gene: TRBV7-2
CDR3 length: 12
D gene: .
CDR3 protein: CASSLASRGYTF
CDR3 DNA: TGTGCCAGCAGCTTAGCGTCGAGGGGCTACACCTTC

J gene: TRBJ2-3
clone size: .
V gene: TRBV9
CDR3 length: 16
D gene: .
CDR3 protein: CASSVSSGTSTDTQYF
CDR3 DNA: TGTGCCAGCAGCGTAAGTAGCGGCACGAGCACAGATACGCAGTATTTT

J gene: TRBJ2-1
clone size: .
V gene: TRBV11-3
CDR3 length: 16
D gene: .
CDR3 protein: CASSSRTAPPYNEQFF
CDR3 DNA: TGTGCCAGCAGCTCAAGGACTGCCCCTCCGTACAATGAGCAGTTCTTC

J gene: TRBJ2-2
clone size: .
V gene: TRBV4-1
CDR3 length: 13
D gene: .
CDR3 protein: CASRGTNTGELFF
CDR3 DNA: TGCGCCAGCAGGGGAACGAACACCGGGGAGCTGTTTTTT

J gene: TRBJ2-5
clone size: .
V gene: TRBV6-1
CDR3 length: 8
D gene: .
CDR3 protein: CASSEQYF
CDR3 DNA: TGTGCCAGCAGTGAGCAGTACTTC

J gene: TRBJ2-3
clone size: .
V gene: TRBV2
CDR3 length: 15
D gene: .
CDR3 protein: CASSGWQGSTDTQYF
CDR3 DNA: TGTGCCAGCAGTGGATGGCAGGGGAGCACAGATACGCAGTATTTT

J gene: TRBJ2-1
clone size: .
V gene: TRBV19
CDR3 length: 12
D gene: .
CDR3 protein: CASSMGPPEQFF
CDR3 DNA: TGTGCCAGTAGTATGGGCCCCCCAGAGCAGTTCTTC

J gene: TRBJ2-2
clone size: .
V gene: TRBV4-3
CDR3 length: 17
D gene: .
CDR3 protein: CASSQDRRRQFTGELFF
CDR3 DNA: TGCGCCAGCAGCCAAGATCGCCGTCGGCAGTTCACCGGGGAGCTGTTTTTT

J gene: TRBJ2-7
clone size: .
V gene: TRBV18
CDR3 length: 11
D gene: .
CDR3 protein: CASSSSYEQYF
CDR3 DNA: TGTGCCAGCTCGAGCTCCTACGAGCAGTACTTC

J gene: TRBJ2-3
clone size: .
V gene: TRBV27
CDR3 length: 16
D gene: .
CDR3 protein: CASSSRVGIVPNTQYF
CDR3 DNA: TGTGCCAGCAGTTCCCGAGTAGGGATTGTTCCGAATACGCAGTATTTT

J gene: TRBJ2-4
clone size: .
V gene: TRBV6-4
CDR3 length: 15
D gene: .
CDR3 protein: CASSPGVSTKNIQYF
CDR3 DNA: TGTGCCAGCAGTCCAGGGGTCTCGACCAAAAACATTCAGTACTTC

J gene: TRBJ2-3
clone size: .
V gene: TRBV7-9
CDR3 length: 16
D gene: TRBD1
CDR3 protein: CASSLVLDRGKDTQYF
CDR3 DNA: TGTGCCAGCAGCTTAGTACTAGACAGGGGCAAAGATACGCAGTATTTT

J gene: TRBJ2-7
clone size: .
V gene: TRBV4-1
CDR3 length: 16
D gene: TRBD2
CDR3 protein: CASSRVTGLAGREQYF
CDR3 DNA: TGCGCCAGCAGCCGAGTTACGGGACTAGCGGGAAGGGAGCAGTACTTC

J gene: TRBJ1-4
clone size: .
V gene: TRBV29-1
CDR3 length: 12
D gene: .
CDR3 protein: CSVEVPGGKLFF
CDR3 DNA: TGCAGCGTTGAAGTCCCAGGTGGGAAACTGTTTTTT

J gene: TRBJ2-7
clone size: .
V gene: TRBV19
CDR3 length: 18
D gene: .
CDR3 protein: CASSILRGEGPSSYEQYF
CDR3 DNA: TGTGCCAGTAGTATTTTGCGTGGAGAGGGCCCGAGCTCCTACGAGCAGTACTTC

J gene: TRBJ1-2
clone size: .
V gene: TRBV7-8
CDR3 length: 16
D gene: TRBD1
CDR3 protein: CASSFVRDRGHYGYTF
CDR3 DNA: TGTGCCAGCAGCTTCGTTCGGGACAGGGGGCACTATGGCTACACCTTC

J gene: TRBJ2-3
clone size: .
V gene: TRBV15
CDR3 length: 15
D gene: TRBD2
CDR3 protein: CASQTTSGSTDTQYF
CDR3 DNA: TGTGCCAGCCAGACGACTAGCGGGAGCACAGATACGCAGTATTTT

J gene: TRBJ2-5
clone size: .
V gene: TRBV15
CDR3 length: 15
D gene: .
CDR3 protein: CATRSPWTAQETQYF
CDR3 DNA: TGTGCCACCCGTTCCCCCTGGACGGCGCAAGAGACCCAGTACTTC

J gene: TRBJ2-7
clone size: .
V gene: TRBV5-6
CDR3 length: 14
D gene: .
CDR3 protein: CASSLGGGHYEQYF
CDR3 DNA: TGTGCCAGCAGCTTGGGCGGCGGGCACTACGAGCAGTACTTC

J gene: TRBJ2-1
clone size: .
V gene: TRBV11-2
CDR3 length: 13
D gene: .
CDR3 protein: CASSLETGGEQFF
CDR3 DNA: TGTGCCAGCAGCTTAGAGACGGGCGGCGAGCAGTTCTTC

J gene: TRBJ2-1
clone size: .
V gene: TRBV19
CDR3 length: 18
D gene: TRBD1
CDR3 protein: CASWTGAGPRPRYNEQFF
CDR3 DNA: TGTGCCAGCTGGACAGGGGCTGGGCCCCGCCCCCGCTACAATGAGCAGTTCTTC

J gene: TRBJ2-7
clone size: .
V gene: TRBV30
CDR3 length: 13
D gene: .
CDR3 protein: CAWSVGQGYEQYF
CDR3 DNA: TGTGCCTGGAGTGTTGGACAAGGCTACGAGCAGTACTTC

J gene: TRBJ2-7
clone size: .
V gene: TRBV27
CDR3 length: 14
D gene: TRBD1
CDR3 protein: CASSFRDRVYEQYF
CDR3 DNA: TGTGCCAGCAGTTTTCGGGACAGGGTGTACGAGCAGTACTTC

J gene: TRBJ2-7
clone size: .
V gene: TRBV14
CDR3 length: 13
D gene: .
CDR3 protein: CASSQLLGYEQYF
CDR3 DNA: TGTGCCAGCAGCCAACTCCTCGGATACGAGCAGTACTTC

J gene: TRBJ2-7
clone size: .
V gene: TRBV7-9
CDR3 length: 16
D gene: TRBD2
CDR3 protein: CASSLATGGRAIEQYF
CDR3 DNA: TGTGCCAGCAGCTTAGCGACCGGGGGGAGGGCCATCGAGCAGTACTTC

J gene: TRBJ1-4
clone size: .
V gene: TRBV10-2
CDR3 length: 16
D gene: .
CDR3 protein: CASSDIGGALNEKLFF
CDR3 DNA: TGCGCCAGCAGTGATATTGGGGGGGCCCTAAATGAAAAACTGTTTTTT

J gene: TRBJ2-1
clone size: .
V gene: TRBV27
CDR3 length: 18
D gene: TRBD2
CDR3 protein: CASSHGLAGGLIYNEQFF
CDR3 DNA: TGTGCCAGCAGTCACGGACTAGCGGGAGGGCTAATATACAATGAGCAGTTCTTC

J gene: TRBJ1-1
clone size: .
V gene: TRBV19
CDR3 length: 14
D gene: .
CDR3 protein: CASSIGGAHTEAFF
CDR3 DNA: TGTGCCAGTAGTATAGGAGGGGCGCACACTGAAGCTTTCTTT

J gene: TRBJ2-7
clone size: .
V gene: TRBV15
CDR3 length: 14
D gene: .
CDR3 protein: CATKDSVTHYEQYF
CDR3 DNA: TGTGCCACCAAGGATAGCGTGACCCACTACGAGCAGTACTTC

J gene: TRBJ2-5
clone size: .
V gene: TRBV4-1
CDR3 length: 17
D gene: .
CDR3 protein: CASSLDPPGAAKETQYF
CDR3 DNA: TGCGCCAGCAGCCTGGACCCCCCCGGGGCAGCAAAAGAGACCCAGTACTTC

J gene: TRBJ1-2
clone size: .
V gene: TRBV30
CDR3 length: 14
D gene: .
CDR3 protein: CAWSRGGGYYGYTF
CDR3 DNA: TGTGCCTGGAGTCGGGGGGGAGGGTACTATGGCTACACCTTC

J gene: TRBJ1-1
clone size: .
V gene: TRBV6-5
CDR3 length: 15
D gene: .
CDR3 protein: CASSYAPPGSTEAFF
CDR3 DNA: TGTGCCAGCAGTTACGCCCCCCCTGGGAGTACTGAAGCTTTCTTT

J gene: TRBJ2-1
clone size: .
V gene: TRBV30
CDR3 length: 15
D gene: .
CDR3 protein: CAWSDTRRSYNEQFF
CDR3 DNA: TGTGCCTGGAGCGACACCCGCAGGTCCTACAATGAGCAGTTCTTC

J gene: TRBJ1-2
clone size: once
V gene: TRBV9
CDR3 length: 17
D gene: TRBD1
CDR3 protein: CASRRTGGSSPHYGYTF
CDR3 DNA: TGTGCCAGCAGGAGGACAGGGGGCTCTTCGCCCCACTATGGCTACACCTTC

J gene: TRBJ2-3
clone size: .
V gene: TRBV15
CDR3 length: 15
D gene: TRBD2
CDR3 protein: CATSVGTIFTDTQYF
CDR3 DNA: TGTGCCACCAGCGTGGGGACTATTTTCACAGATACGCAGTATTTT

J gene: TRBJ2-7
clone size: once
V gene: TRBV10-3
CDR3 length: 13
D gene: .
CDR3 protein: CAISESGAYEQYF
CDR3 DNA: TGTGCCATCAGTGAGTCGGGCGCCTACGAGCAGTACTTC